This T cell receptor (beta chain) derives from a study of blood T cells in healthy people across ages. Primed by a sample-barcoded 5' primer and a J-beta primer mix, a second PCR proceeded for roughly 7 to 11 cycles. In TCRdb, the 5' RACE reads were re-called with MiXCR into one record per CDR3 protein. The sample has some 890,000 distinct CDR3 sequences; roughly 29% are singletons. The CDR3 covers 19 residues. Germline CDR1 SGHRS, CDR2 YFSETQ. The J segment lost 0 bases and the V segment lost 4 bases, leaving 15 bases of the junction unmatched. The same data also contributed to another study, on T cells of mothers and their children.

Sequencing input: blood. The receptor was derived from a woman in her thirties or forties in good health. V gene TRBV5-1 combines with J gene TRBJ1-2, with 10 positions matching TRBD1. In nucleotides, the CDR3 is TGCGCCAGCAGCGGGACCGGGACAGGGGCAGTCTCCGCTAACTATGGCTACACCTTC. This translates into CASSGTGTGAVSANYGYTF.